Sequencing of this T cell receptor (beta chain) was carried out in a study of early T cells in non-severe SARS-CoV-2 infection. Whole-study context: Unsorted whole blood bulk RNA was sequenced, with unpaired chains. Study observations and caveats: Database matching using VDJdb favored anti-spike CD8 responses, with private and CD4 specificities left missing.

The germline V gene has CDR1 SGHTA and CDR2 FQGNSA. This CDR3 has 15 amino acids. V trimming: 5 bases; J trimming: 4 bases; junction bases outside the gene matches: 6. As part of library construction, unique molecular identifiers were attached to individual cDNA molecules. TCRdb re-called the 5' RACE reads through MiXCR, storing one row per CDR3 protein. The sample has tens of thousands of distinct CDR3 sequences, around 3.5% seen once. Comments on this clonotype: Its target is unknown.

The chain carries TRBV7-2 and TRBJ2-2; 8 bases are shared with TRBD1. The specimen sequenced was whole blood. The receptor's source is an adult who was a healthcare worker with PCR-confirmed SARS-CoV-2 infection or an uninfected control (not recorded which). CDR3 DNA sequence: TGTGCCAGCAGCACCACCAGGGGGCGCACCGGGGAGCTGTTTTTT. It translates to CASSTTRGRTGELFF.